These 3 T cell receptor beta chains were all obtained from the same sample, sequenced in a study of cytomegalovirus exposure and HLA in healthy donors. The primer mix had 60 Vbeta and 13 Jbeta primers. TCRdb's copy holds only in-frame clones and misses some; the assay was immunoSEQ multiplex PCR. The table shows about 150,000 clones, with roughly 77% occurring only once. Sequences were obtained from PBMCs. The receptors were sampled from a human donor in good health.

J is TRBJ2-2 and V is TRBV5-6, with D tentatively TRBD1 (6 bases). Germline V gene sequence: CDR1 SGHDT, CDR2 YYEEEE. V lost 4 bases and J lost 6, with 13 bases in between. This CDR3 contains 14 residues. The CDR3 loop is CASSQTRGAGELFF. The CDR3 DNA is TGTGCCAGCAGCCAAACCAGGGGTGCCGGGGAGCTGTTTTTT.

The rearrangement uses TRBV18 and TRBJ1-4, with a tentative D call TRBD1 (6 bases). This CDR3 spans 17 amino acids. In germline, CDR1 is KGHSH, CDR2 LQKENI. With 3 bases removed from V and 0 bases from J, the gap between germline ends came to 14 bases. CDR3 nucleotides: TGTGCCAGCTCACCCCGTCGGGGGGCCGCAACTAATGAAAAACTGTTTTTT. This codes for CASSPRRGAATNEKLFF.

The V gene is TRBV29-1, the J gene TRBJ2-3; D possibly corresponds to TRBD2 (6 bases). Germline CDR1 SQVTM, CDR2 ANQGSEA. The CDR3 totals 13 residues. The CDR3 here is CTLATRDTDTQYF. The CDR3 DNA is TGCACCCTCGCGACGCGGGATACAGATACGCAGTATTTT.